This TCR beta chain stems from a study of blood T cell repertoires in COVID-19. Background on the study: The cDNA or gDNA used as material had been derived from T cells, B-cell-depleted T cells, or PBMCs.

TCRdb's copy holds only in-frame clones and misses some; the assay was immunoSEQ multiplex PCR. The table lists under 350,000 clones, roughly 86% of them singletons. Sequenced: PBMCs or T cells enriched from blood (not recorded which). The receptor was derived from a woman between 18 and 30 years old who had recovered from COVID-19.

DNA for the CDR3: TGTGCCAGCAGCCATTGGACAGCCTCCTACGAGCAGTACTTC. This sequence encodes CASSHWTASYEQYF. The chain has TRBV3-1 (or the pseudogene TRBV3-2) and TRBJ2-7; D possibly corresponds to TRBD1 (6 bases). Germline V gene sequence: CDR1 LGHDT, CDR2 YNNKEL (reference sequence). Between the trimmed V and J ends, which lost 3 bases and 0 bases, there was a span of 9 bases. This CDR3 is built from 14 residues.